A single sample gave rise to the 27 T cell receptor beta chains below, sequenced in a study of blood T cells in healthy people across ages. The authors ran a second PCR of roughly 6 to 12 cycles using a sample-barcoded 5' primer and a J-beta primer mix. One entry per CDR3 protein results from TCRdb running MiXCR on the 5' RACE reads. The sample lists 790,000 or so distinct CDR3 sequences, approximately 53% occurring once. The material sequenced was blood. The source is a man aged 35 to 55 in good health.

V and J are TRBV12-3 or TRBV12-4 and TRBJ2-1; D remains ambiguous. The J call could be wrong; TRBJ2-7 is a better fit for the DNA end. The CDR3 sequence is 14 residues long. CDR3 sequence: CASRDPRFHNEQYF. The CDR3 coding sequence is TGTGCCAGCCGAGATCCCAGGTTCCACAATGAGCAGTACTTC.

V usage is TRBV7-9 and J usage is TRBJ2-7, with unresolved D. Germline CDR1 and CDR2: SEHNR and FQNEAQ (reference sequence). V dropped 5 bases and J dropped 7 bases, with 27 bases sitting between them. The CDR3 has 17 residues. The CDR3 is CASSPRVDQSSYNEQYF. CDR3 in DNA: TGTGCCAGCAGCCCACGGGTTGACCAGAGCTCCTACAATGAGCAGTACTTC.

This clonotype was seen more than once but under ten times. CDR3 sequence (DNA): TGTGCCAGCAGCATCGGGAACACTGAAGCTTTCTTT. Amino acids: CASSIGNTEAFF. The rearrangement uses TRBV7-2 and TRBJ1-1, with no clear D. CDR1 and CDR2 (germline): SGHTA, FQGNSA. Between the trimmed V and J ends, which lost 5 bases and 1 base, there was a span of 5 bases. This CDR3 contains 12 residues.

The chain uses TRBV24-1 and TRBJ2-7; no reliable D call. The CDR3 is 14 amino acids. The germline V gene encodes CDR1 KGHDR and CDR2 SFDVKD. V was cut by 9 bases and J by 3 bases, with 17 bases left in between. The CDR3 DNA follows: TGTGCCACCGTATATGACACGGAGCACTACGAGCAGTACTTC. This translates into CATVYDTEHYEQYF.

The chain is built from TRBV5-1 and TRBJ2-3; 7 bases agree with TRBD2. CDR3 length equals 15 residues. Per the germline V gene, CDR1 is SGHRS and CDR2 is YFSETQ. With V trimmed by 5 bases and J by 0 bases, 6 bases remained unmatched. DNA for the CDR3: TGCGCCAGCAGTGGAGGGCGGGGGAGCACAGATACGCAGTATTTT. Residues: CASSGGRGSTDTQYF.

To note about this clonotype: One end of the junction is discordant with germline, which a read error may explain. This chain uses TRBV4-2 with TRBJ2-3; D not resolved. Germline CDR1 LGHNA, CDR2 YNFKEQ. The CDR3 consists of 16 residues. This chain's CDR3 is CVSSQDRTHSTDTQYF. The CDR3 DNA sequence: TGTGTCAGCAGCCAAGATCGAACCCACAGCACAGATACGCAGTATTTT.

V gene TRBV27 combines with J gene TRBJ1-1, with D maybe TRBD1 (6 bases). The length of the CDR3 is 14 residues. CDR1 is MNHEY and CDR2 is SMNVEV in the germline V gene (reference sequence). Trimming pared 5 bases from V and 8 bases from J, leaving 18 bases between. The CDR3 region is CASSPSGGPREAFF. CDR3 DNA: TGTGCCAGCAGTCCCTCTGGGGGCCCCAGGGAAGCTTTCTTT.

The chain has TRBV5-1 and TRBJ2-1; 8 bases are shared with TRBD2. This CDR3 has 13 residues. The germline CDR1 and CDR2 sequences are SGHRS and YFSETQ. The V and J ends lost 7 bases and 7 bases, in that order; junction bases with no gene match: 7. DNA for the CDR3: TGCGCCAGCGAGGCGGGGGGAGGGAATGAGCAGTTCTTC. Protein: CASEAGGGNEQFF.

This clonotype showed up just a few times. The rearrangement joins TRBV20-1 to TRBJ2-7; D might be TRBD2 (5 bases). This CDR3 contains 14 residues. V lost 3 bases and J 1 base, leaving 13 bases between the germline ends. In germline, CDR1 is DFQATT, CDR2 SNEGSKA (reference sequence). In DNA form, the CDR3 reads TGCAGTGCTAGTTCTTTTGGGAGTTCCTACGAGCAGTACTTC. Translation gives CSASSFGSSYEQYF.

This clonotype was seen only a few times. The chain links TRBV28 to TRBJ2-3; 9 nucleotides agree with TRBD1. Germline V gene sequence: CDR1 MDHEN, CDR2 SYDVKM. V shed 3 bases and J 0 bases; nucleotides not matched to a gene: 4. The CDR3 totals 16 residues. The CDR3 sequence: CASSFGGQGSTDTQYF. In DNA, the CDR3 is TGTGCCAGCAGTTTTGGGGGACAGGGAAGCACAGATACGCAGTATTTT.

V usage is TRBV29-1 and J usage is TRBJ1-2; no clear D. This CDR3 is 12 amino acids long. With 5 bases removed from V and 8 bases from J, the gap between germline ends came to 15 bases. Germline V gives CDR1 SQVTM, CDR2 ANQGSEA. The CDR3 DNA is TGCAGCGTTCCCAGGACCCCGGGCGGCTACACCTTC. This codes for CSVPRTPGGYTF.

This clonotype was observed a few times. V is TRBV29-1 and J is TRBJ2-5, with D possibly TRBD1 on 5 matching bases. The CDR3 covers 17 residues. The germline V and J ends were trimmed by 6 bases and 2 bases, with 25 bases remaining between them. Germline V gene data show CDR1 as SQVTM and CDR2 as ANQGSEA. CDR3 DNA sequence: TGCAGCGTCGATGGGGCGAGAGAGGCCTCGGTACAAGAGACCCAGTACTTC. Amino acid sequence: CSVDGAREASVQETQYF.

This chain links TRBV18 with TRBJ2-7, with 7 bases matching TRBD2. CDR3 length: 15 amino acids. With V trimmed by 6 bases and J by 2 bases, 10 bases remained unmatched. Germline V gives CDR1 KGHSH, CDR2 LQKENI. CDR3 in amino acids: CASSPNGLVPYEQYF. Here the CDR3 DNA reads TGTGCCAGCTCCCCTAACGGACTAGTCCCCTACGAGCAGTACTTC. Based on the CDR3 plus reference TRBV18 and TRBJ2-7, the full variable domain is NAGVMQNPRHLVRRRGQEARLRCSPMKGHSHVYWYRQLPEEGLKFMVYLQKENIIDESGMPKERFSAEFPKEGPSILRIQQVVRGDSAAYFCASSPNGLVPYEQYFGPGTRLTVT.

To note about this clonotype: The germline gene is not matched at one end of the junction; a read error may be the cause. The V call is TRBV7-9, the J call TRBJ2-5; TRBD2 might be the D (6 bases). This CDR3 has 14 amino acids. CDR1 and CDR2 (germline): SEHNR, FQNEAQ (reference sequence). This CDR3 is CAGSPSGLSATQYF. CDR3 sequence (DNA): TGTGCCGGCAGCCCATCGGGACTCTCGGCGACCCAGTATTTC.

V gene TRBV5-1 combines with J gene TRBJ2-7, with TRBD2 identical over 11 bases. The CDR3 loop spans 16 amino acids. Germline V gene data show CDR1 as SGHRS and CDR2 as YFSETQ. The V and J ends lost 1 base and 7 bases, in that order; junction bases with no gene match: 10. The CDR3 loop reads CASSLSTSGSLGEQYF. The CDR3, as DNA: TGCGCCAGCAGCTTGTCTACTAGCGGGAGCCTCGGGGAGCAGTACTTC.

This clonotype has just one count. This rearrangement joins TRBV11-3 to TRBJ2-3; TRBD2 might be the D (5 bases). Between the trimmed V and J ends, which lost 4 bases and 1 base, there was a span of 15 bases. Germline-derived CDR1 and CDR2 are SGHNT and YENEEA. The CDR3 runs 16 residues. CDR3 amino acids: CASSSLSGEGTDTQYF. Written as DNA, the CDR3 is TGTGCCAGCAGCTCCCTGAGCGGAGAAGGCACAGATACGCAGTATTTT.

The genes are TRBV6-5 and TRBJ2-1, with 8 bases fitting TRBD1. J was trimmed by 12 bases and V by 6 bases; bases with no gene match: 13. The CDR3 is made up of 14 amino acids. Germline values: CDR1 MNHEY, CDR2 SVGAGI. As DNA, the CDR3 is TGTGCCAGCAGCGGGACAGGAAGGGGGAGTGGGCAGTTCTTC. Protein sequence: CASSGTGRGSGQFF.

This clonotype appeared a few times. This chain links TRBV6-1 with TRBJ1-2, with TRBD1 matching over 9 bases. This CDR3 has 20 amino acids. J was trimmed by 3 bases and V by 5 bases; bases with no gene match: 22. The V gene's germline CDR1 is MNHNS and CDR2 SASEGT. CDR3 nucleotide sequence: TGTGCCAGCAGTAGGGACAGGGCAGAATCCTCCCTATCTAAACACTATGGCTACACCTTC. It is translated as CASSRDRAESSLSKHYGYTF.

The sample holds a few counts of this clonotype. The chain carries TRBV15 and TRBJ2-5; possible D gene TRBD2, 5 bases. Trimming removed 7 bases at V and 4 bases at J, with 16 bases between. The CDR3 runs to 14 residues. Germline CDR1 reads LNHNV; CDR2 reads YYDKDF (reference sequence). CDR3 coding DNA: TGTGCCACCAAGGGCACTCGGGAAGGAGAGACCCAGTACTTC. This gives the protein CATKGTREGETQYF.

This clonotype was seen just once. V usage is TRBV27 and J usage is TRBJ2-7; 11 bases align to TRBD2. Germline V lookup: CDR1 MNHEY, CDR2 SMNVEV (reference sequence). This CDR3 has 18 residues. The junction had 12 bases not matched to a gene; V was cut back by 5 bases and J by 0 bases. The CDR3 spells CASSKEPGLAEISYEQYF. The CDR3 region has the DNA TGTGCCAGCAGTAAGGAACCGGGACTAGCGGAGATCTCCTACGAGCAGTACTTC.

V and J are TRBV9 and TRBJ2-1; TRBD2 matches 10 bases. Looked up from germline, CDR1 is SGDLS and CDR2 is YYNGEE. Losses at the gene ends were 10 bases for V and 8 bases for J; bases not matched to a gene: 9. The CDR3 consists of 13 residues. The CDR3 sequence is CASGTAGGHEQFF. CDR3 in DNA: TGTGCCTCGGGAACAGCGGGAGGGCATGAGCAGTTCTTC.

The chain uses TRBV24-1 and TRBJ2-3, with D unclear. Per germline, CDR1 KGHDR and CDR2 SFDVKD. The CDR3 length is 16 residues. V was shortened by 4 bases and J by 3 bases, with 16 bases between the two germline ends. CDR3 region: CATSDPSAVQTDTQYF. The CDR3 nucleotides are TGTGCCACCAGTGACCCCAGCGCGGTCCAAACAGATACGCAGTATTTT.

J is TRBJ2-5 and V is TRBV12-3 or TRBV12-4, with 8 nucleotides matching TRBD1. TRBJ2-4 matches the DNA end more closely, so the J call is doubtful. There are 14 residues in the CDR3. The CDR3 bases are TGTGCCAGCAGACGGAGTACAGGGGGTGGCATTCAGTACTTC. Residues: CASRRSTGGGIQYF.

The chain recombines TRBV12-5 with TRBJ2-2; TRBD2 matches at 10 bases. Germline trimming cut 5 bases from V and 1 base from J; bases unmatched to any gene: 7. This CDR3 region has 17 residues. Germline-derived CDR1 and CDR2 are LGHNT and FRNRAP. CDR3 nucleotides: TGTGCTAGTGGTCGCGATAGACTAGCGGGGAACACCGGGGAGCTGTTTTTT. Translating gives CASGRDRLAGNTGELFF.

The chain joins TRBV25-1 to TRBJ1-1; D not certain. The V and J ends lost 1 base and 5 bases respectively, with 8 bases between them. CDR3 size: 13 residues. CDR1 is MGHDK and CDR2 is SYGVNS in the germline V gene. The CDR3 reads CASSELRLTEAFF. For the CDR3, the DNA is TGTGCCAGCAGTGAATTAAGATTAACTGAAGCTTTCTTT.

The V and J genes are TRBV19 and TRBJ2-4; the match to TRBD2 covers 10 bases. The DNA end is a closer match to TRBJ2-5, so the J assignment may be wrong. The CDR3 has 18 amino acids. In germline, CDR1 is LNHDA, CDR2 SQIVND (reference sequence). CDR3 protein: CASSNWLAGVGEQETQYF. DNA for the CDR3: TGTGCCAGTAGTAATTGGCTAGCGGGAGTCGGAGAACAGGAGACCCAGTACTTC.

V and J are TRBV9 and TRBJ2-1; 9 bases map to TRBD2. V trimming: 2 bases; J trimming: 8 bases; junction bases outside the gene matches: 11. Germline V gene sequence: CDR1 SGDLS, CDR2 YYNGEE. CDR3 length equals 16 residues. The DNA of the CDR3 is TGTGCCAGCAGCGTGGGGACCGGCGGGGGGGCCTATGAGCAGTTCTTC. Translation gives CASSVGTGGGAYEQFF.